These 5 T cell receptor beta chains originate from one sample sequenced in a study of blood T cell repertoires in COVID-19. Sequenced by immunoSEQ multiplex PCR; TCRdb stores in-frame clones only, minus some. Of hundreds of thousands of clones listed, roughly 90% were seen once; the top ten hold roughly 0.87%. The material sequenced was peripheral blood. The receptors here all came from a young man with COVID-19, enrolled during active disease.

V gene TRBV5-1 combines with J gene TRBJ1-1; D possibly corresponds to TRBD1 (5 bases). Looked up from germline, CDR1 is SGHRS and CDR2 is YFSETQ. This CDR3 has 15 residues. Trimming took off 4 bases at V and 4 bases at J, with 17 bases between the two ends. The CDR3 loop is CASSPAGGKVTEAFF. The CDR3 DNA is TGCGCCAGCAGCCCGGCTGGGGGGAAGGTCACTGAAGCTTTCTTT.

The chain recombines TRBV7-9 with TRBJ1-4, with TRBD1 identical over 7 bases. This CDR3 contains 15 residues. V dropped 3 bases and J dropped 4; count of bases not matched to a gene: 5. CDR1 and CDR2 from the germline V gene are SEHNR and FQNEAQ (reference sequence). The CDR3 protein is CASSFPTGYNEKLFF. CDR3 coding DNA: TGTGCCAGCAGCTTCCCGACAGGGTATAATGAAAAACTGTTTTTT.

The V gene is TRBV13, the J gene TRBJ2-2; tentatively, D is TRBD1 (6 bases). The CDR3 runs to 14 residues. Deletions cut 5 bases from V and 4 bases from J, with 11 bases between. Germline CDR1 and CDR2: PRHDT and FYEKMQ (reference sequence). The CDR3 DNA reads TGTGCCAGCAGCCTCCAGGACAGCACCGGGGAGCTGTTTTTT. This translates into CASSLQDSTGELFF.

V usage is TRBV7-9 and J usage is TRBJ1-5; D remains ambiguous. Germline CDR1 and CDR2: SEHNR and FQNEAQ (reference sequence). The CDR3 is made up of 15 amino acids. Trimming pared 1 base from V and 7 bases from J, leaving 14 bases between. The DNA of the CDR3 is TGTGCCAGCAGCTTAGGTCTGGGAGGGAACCAGCCCCAGCATTTT. Translation: CASSLGLGGNQPQHF.

This clone was recorded only once. The V gene is TRBV18, the J gene TRBJ1-3, with 7 bases lining up with TRBD1. The CDR3 sequence is 14 residues long. The trim removed 3 bases at V and 1 base at J, leaving 0 bases unmatched. Looked up from germline, CDR1 is KGHSH and CDR2 is LQKENI. The CDR3 is CASSPGQSGNTIYF. In DNA form, the CDR3 reads TGTGCCAGCTCACCGGGACAGTCTGGAAACACCATATATTTT. The complete variable domain, with remaining parts taken from reference TRBV18 and TRBJ1-3, reads NAGVMQNPRHLVRRRGQEARLRCSPMKGHSHVYWYRQLPEEGLKFMVYLQKENIIDESGMPKERFSAEFPKEGPSILRIQQVVRGDSAAYFCASSPGQSGNTIYFGEGSWLTVV.